The 23 T cell receptor beta chains below were found in one sample sequenced in a study of cytomegalovirus exposure and HLA in healthy donors. The PCR used 60 Vbeta and 13 Jbeta primers. The method was immunoSEQ multiplex PCR; TCRdb's version includes in-frame clones alone and lacks a portion of them. In the table there are under 250,000 clones, over 70% of which are singletons. Sequencing input: PBMCs. The receptor set was obtained from a woman aged 55-70 years in good health and CMV-seropositive.

This chain joins TRBV9 and TRBJ2-3; 13 nucleotides line up with TRBD2. V shed 4 bases and J 5 bases; nucleotides not matched to a gene: 10. The CDR3 is 17 residues long. Germline CDR1 and CDR2: SGDLS and YYNGEE. The CDR3 reads CASSTTTSGRSLDTQYF. Written as DNA, the CDR3 is TGTGCCAGCAGCACGACGACTAGCGGGAGGTCTTTAGATACGCAGTATTTT.

This chain connects TRBV28 to TRBJ2-2, with D possibly matching TRBD1 (6 bases). V dropped 11 bases and J dropped 1 base, with 11 bases sitting between them. The CDR3 loop spans 13 amino acids. Germline V lookup: CDR1 MDHEN, CDR2 SYDVKM. In DNA, the CDR3 is TGTGCCGGTCTAGGGGGGAACACCGGGGAGCTGTTTTTT. This gives the protein CAGLGGNTGELFF.

This clone appeared once. The chain is built from TRBV11-2 and TRBJ1-2; no reliable D call. This CDR3 comprises 15 residues. V was clipped by 0 bases and J by 8 bases, with 16 bases between them. Germline CDR1 SGHAT, CDR2 FQNNGV. CDR3 nucleotides: TGTGCCAGCAGCTTAGATCGGTTGGCGGTGTGGGGCTACACCTTC. This translates into CASSLDRLAVWGYTF.

J is TRBJ2-7 and V is TRBV11-2, with D perhaps matching TRBD2 (6 bases). The CDR3 spans 13 residues. Germline CDR1 reads SGHAT; CDR2 reads FQNNGV. Trimming stripped 4 bases from V and 5 bases from J, with 12 bases between. The CDR3 DNA reads TGTGCCAGCAGCTCGGGGGTGATCGACGAGCAGTACTTC. It codes for CASSSGVIDEQYF.

The genes are TRBV28 and TRBJ2-7; maybe TRBD1 (5 bases). The germline V gene encodes CDR1 MDHEN and CDR2 SYDVKM. The CDR3 sequence is 15 residues long. Trimming left V 6 bases short and J 5 bases short, with 20 bases between. The CDR3 sequence is CASRPGPQGAHEQYF. The DNA for the CDR3 is TGTGCCAGCAGGCCCGGACCTCAGGGTGCGCACGAGCAGTACTTC.

The gene calls are TRBV5-4 and TRBJ2-2, with a weak D call TRBD1 (5 bases). Germline V gives CDR1 SGHNT, CDR2 YYREEE (reference sequence). V was trimmed by 3 bases and J by 3 bases, leaving 9 bases between them. The CDR3 length is 14 residues. CDR3 sequence reads: CASSSTEDTGELFF. In DNA form, the CDR3 reads TGTGCCAGCAGCTCGACAGAGGACACCGGGGAGCTGTTTTTT.

The chain uses TRBV7-2 and TRBJ2-3, with 8 positions matching TRBD2. This CDR3 spans 15 amino acids. Germline trimming cut 1 base from V and 1 base from J; bases unmatched to any gene: 1. CDR1 SGHTA and CDR2 FQGNSA come from the germline V gene. Written as DNA, the CDR3 is TGTGCCAGCAGCTTAGTGGGACTAGGCACAGATACGCAGTATTTT. This sequence encodes CASSLVGLGTDTQYF.

The rearrangement links TRBV27 to TRBJ2-1, with a possible D match to TRBD2 (6 bases). The germline V and J ends were trimmed by 6 bases and 7 bases, with 22 bases remaining between them. The CDR3 is 16 residues long. Germline loops: CDR1 MNHEY, CDR2 SMNVEV (reference sequence). Written as DNA, the CDR3 is TGTGCCAGCAGCCCCGACTTGCGCGGGATTGTAAATGAGCAGTTCTTC. It codes for CASSPDLRGIVNEQFF.

This clone has just one count. The chain has TRBV5-6 and TRBJ2-7; 11 bases align to TRBD2. CDR1 is SGHDT and CDR2 is YYEEEE in the germline V gene. The CDR3 covers 13 residues. Germline trimming cut 9 bases from V and 9 bases from J; bases unmatched to any gene: 11. The chain's CDR3 is CATRLAGRGGQYF. DNA of the CDR3: TGTGCCACCCGACTAGCGGGACGGGGCGGGCAGTACTTC.

The gene calls are TRBV14 and TRBJ2-3, with 7 bases that match TRBD2. V lost 1 base and J lost 8; bases outside the gene matches: 9. This CDR3 is 15 amino acids long. In germline, CDR1 is SGHDN, CDR2 FVKESK. The CDR3 nucleotides read TGTGCCAGCAGCCAAGCGTTCGTAAGGGAGGGTACGCAGTATTTT. Protein: CASSQAFVREGTQYF. The whole variable domain, remainder taken from reference TRBV14 and TRBJ2-3, is EAGVTQFPSHSVIEKGQTVTLRCDPISGHDNLYWYRRVMGKEIKFLLHFVKESKQDESGMPNNRFLAERTGGTYSTLKVQPAELEDSGVYFCASSQAFVREGTQYFGPGTRLTVL.

The V gene is TRBV11-2, the J gene TRBJ1-3; weak D call: TRBD1 (5 bases). CDR1 SGHAT and CDR2 FQNNGV come from the germline V gene. V shed 1 base and J shed 2 bases, with 9 bases lying between them. The CDR3 is 15 amino acids. The CDR3 DNA follows: TGTGCCAGCAGCTTAGCTGGGGCCCCTGGAAACACCATATATTTT. This translates into CASSLAGAPGNTIYF.

The CDR3 spells CASSQRAADSSYGYTF. The CDR3 coding sequence is TGCGCCAGCAGCCAAAGGGCCGCGGACAGTAGCTATGGCTACACCTTC. This sequence joins TRBV4-1 and TRBJ1-2, with D possibly being TRBD1 (6 bases). Per germline, CDR1 MGHRA and CDR2 YSYEKL. The CDR3 extends over 16 amino acids. The germline V and J ends were trimmed by 2 bases and 4 bases, with 17 bases remaining between them.

J is TRBJ2-5 and V is TRBV28, with D possibly being TRBD1 (6 bases). The V end lost 7 bases, the J end lost 4 bases, and 19 bases lay between the germline ends. Germline CDR1 is MDHEN and CDR2 is SYDVKM. The CDR3 loop spans 15 amino acids. The CDR3 sequence: CASIARARGIETQYF. The CDR3 DNA is TGTGCCAGCATTGCCCGGGCGAGGGGGATAGAGACCCAGTACTTC.

The chain links TRBV19 to TRBJ1-1, with 7 positions matching TRBD1. Unmatched junction bases numbered 2, after V lost 6 bases and J lost 1 base. This CDR3 is built from 13 residues. The germline V gene has CDR1 LNHDA and CDR2 SQIVND (reference sequence). As DNA, the CDR3 is TGTGCCAGTAGAAGGACAGGGAACACTGAAGCTTTCTTT. This translates into CASRRTGNTEAFF.

The chain has TRBV7-9 and TRBJ1-3; D possibly corresponds to TRBD1 (5 bases). The CDR3 sequence is 15 residues long. Trimming pared 1 base from V and 0 bases from J, leaving 7 bases between. The germline V gene encodes CDR1 SEHNR and CDR2 FQNEAQ (reference sequence). The CDR3 loop is CASSLDRSSGNTIYF. DNA for the CDR3: TGTGCCAGCAGCTTAGACAGGTCCTCTGGAAACACCATATATTTT.

The gene calls are TRBV19 and TRBJ1-2; D not resolved. CDR1 is LNHDA, CDR2 SQIVND, per germline (reference sequence). The CDR3 spans 14 residues. The V and J ends lost 3 bases and 0 bases respectively, with 8 bases between them. CDR3 sequence reads: CASSIWTSNYGYTF. In nucleotides, the CDR3 is TGTGCCAGTAGTATCTGGACTTCTAACTATGGCTACACCTTC.

The V and J genes are TRBV7-9 and TRBJ1-4; D may be TRBD1 (6 bases). V lost 6 bases, J lost 5 bases, and 16 bases lay in between. Germline V gene data show CDR1 as SEHNR and CDR2 as FQNEAQ (reference sequence). This CDR3 is built from 15 residues. This CDR3 reads CASSLQGSVNEKLFF. CDR3 sequence (DNA): TGTGCCAGCAGTCTTCAGGGGTCGGTGAATGAAAAACTGTTTTTT. The variable domain in full, completed from reference TRBV7-9 and TRBJ1-4, reads DTGVSQNPRHKITKRGQNVTFRCDPISEHNRLYWYRQTLGQGPEFLTYFQNEAQLEKSRLLSDRFSAERPKGSFSTLEIQRTEQGDSAMYLCASSLQGSVNEKLFFGSGTQLSVL.

This sequence joins TRBV30 and TRBJ2-7; D may be TRBD2 (5 bases). With 3 bases removed from V and 7 bases from J, the gap between germline ends came to 13 bases. The CDR3 extends over 12 amino acids. Germline values: CDR1 GTSNPN, CDR2 SVGIG (reference sequence). CDR3: CAWRDSSAEQYF. Written as DNA, the CDR3 is TGTGCCTGGAGGGACTCATCCGCAGAGCAGTACTTC.

This clone was recorded a few times. V usage is TRBV6-5 and J usage is TRBJ2-5; D call uncertain. The CDR3 spans 14 residues. CDR1 and CDR2 from the germline V gene are MNHEY and SVGAGI. V gave up 0 bases and J gave up 7 bases, with 12 bases separating them. CDR3 sequence: CASSYSTTRGTQYF. CDR3 DNA: TGTGCCAGCAGTTACTCGACCACACGCGGGACCCAGTACTTC.

This chain joins TRBV7-9 and TRBJ2-7; TRBD2 is a possible D gene (7 bases). Germline loops: CDR1 SEHNR, CDR2 FQNEAQ (reference sequence). V was clipped by 2 bases and J by 4 bases, with 18 bases between them. The CDR3 runs 16 residues. CDR3 DNA sequence: TGTGCCAGCAGCTTAACGAAGGGGGGGCGTCAGTACGAGCAGTACTTC. Its translation: CASSLTKGGRQYEQYF.

The rearrangement links TRBV10-2 to TRBJ2-7; D might be TRBD2 (5 bases). Trimming removed 4 bases from V and 0 bases from J, with 13 bases in between. CDR1 WSHSY and CDR2 SAAADI come from the germline V gene. This CDR3 contains 15 residues. The CDR3 here is CASSGTSLSSYEQYF. The DNA of the CDR3 is TGCGCCAGCAGTGGGACTTCCTTGAGCTCCTACGAGCAGTACTTC.

The chain is built from TRBV5-1 and TRBJ2-1; 11 bases map to TRBD1. CDR3 size: 16 residues. Germline CDR1 is SGHRS and CDR2 is YFSETQ. V lost 0 bases and J lost 6; bases outside the gene matches: 5. The CDR3 nucleotides read TGCGCCAGCAGCTTGGGTGGGACAGGGGGTTTCAATGAGCAGTTCTTC. Its protein is CASSLGGTGGFNEQFF.

About this clone: Within the sample, other DNA sequences also encode this same CDR3. V gene TRBV4-1 combines with J gene TRBJ1-3; 7 nucleotides line up with TRBD1. The CDR3 contains 15 residues. The trim removed 1 base at V and 2 bases at J, leaving 2 bases unmatched. CDR1 and CDR2 from the germline V gene are MGHRA and YSYEKL. In nucleotides, the CDR3 is TGCGCCAGCAGCCAAGGTGACAGGGCTGGAAACACCATATATTTT. It yields the protein CASSQGDRAGNTIYF.